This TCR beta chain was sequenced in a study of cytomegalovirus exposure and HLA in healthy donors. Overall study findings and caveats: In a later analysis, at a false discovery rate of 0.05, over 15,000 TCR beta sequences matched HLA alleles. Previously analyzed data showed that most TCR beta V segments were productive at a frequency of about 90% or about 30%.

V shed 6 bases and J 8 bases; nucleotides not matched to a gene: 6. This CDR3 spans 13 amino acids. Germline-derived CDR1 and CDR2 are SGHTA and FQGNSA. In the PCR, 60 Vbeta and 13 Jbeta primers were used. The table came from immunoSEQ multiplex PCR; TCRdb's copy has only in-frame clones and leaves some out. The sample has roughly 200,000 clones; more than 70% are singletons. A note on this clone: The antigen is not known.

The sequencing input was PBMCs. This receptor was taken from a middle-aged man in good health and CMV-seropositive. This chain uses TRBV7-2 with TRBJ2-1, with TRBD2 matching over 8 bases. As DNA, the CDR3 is TGTGCCAGCAGGAGACTAGCGAGGGATGAGCAGTTCTTC. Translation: CASRRLARDEQFF.